This TCR beta chain appears in the sequencing data of a study of response to subunit inactivated influenza vaccine. This clonotype has only a few counts. TCRdb recomputed calls from the RT-PCR reads with MiXCR, one row per CDR3 protein. The data contain roughly 700,000 distinct CDR3 sequences, around 13% of them singletons. The CDR3 is made up of 13 amino acids. V was cut by 2 bases and J by 6 bases, with 7 bases left in between. Sequenced material: PBMCs from blood, taken 14 to 15 days before vaccination. This TCR was sampled from a man aged 50-59 years who received an inactivated influenza vaccine. The chain links TRBV12-3 or TRBV12-4 to TRBJ2-2; D call uncertain. The CDR3 DNA reads as TGTGCCAGCAGTTTATGGGAAGCCGGGGAGCTGTTTTTT. It yields the protein CASSLWEAGELFF.